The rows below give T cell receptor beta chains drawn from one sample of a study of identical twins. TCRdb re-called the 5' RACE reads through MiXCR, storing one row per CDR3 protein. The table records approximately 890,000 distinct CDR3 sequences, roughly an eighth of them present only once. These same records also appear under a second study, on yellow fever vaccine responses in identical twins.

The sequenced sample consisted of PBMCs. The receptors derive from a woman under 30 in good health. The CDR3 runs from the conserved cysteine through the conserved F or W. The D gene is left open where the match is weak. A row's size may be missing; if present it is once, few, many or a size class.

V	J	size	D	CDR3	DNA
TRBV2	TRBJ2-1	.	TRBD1	CASSEIIGDRDSEQFF	TGTGCCAGCAGTGAAATTATAGGGGACAGGGATTCTGAGCAGTTCTTC
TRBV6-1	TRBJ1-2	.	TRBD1	CASRTGGGSVGYTF	TGTGCCAGCAGAACAGGGGGCGGATCGGTTGGCTACACCTTC
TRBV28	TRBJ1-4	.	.	CASSAQTQTNEKLFF	TGTGCCAGCAGCGCTCAGACCCAGACGAATGAAAAACTGTTTTTT
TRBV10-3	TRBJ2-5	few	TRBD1	CAIGGTGAGETQYF	TGTGCCATCGGGGGGACAGGGGCGGGGGAGACCCAGTACTTC
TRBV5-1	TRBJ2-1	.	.	CASSLGGAYNKQFF	TGCGCCAGCAGCTTGGGAGGCGCCTACAATAAGCAGTTCTTC
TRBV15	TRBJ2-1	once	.	CASGLKVAYNEQFF	TGTGCCTCCGGTTTGAAGGTTGCCTACAATGAGCAGTTCTTC
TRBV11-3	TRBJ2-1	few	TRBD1	CASSSRDRHFYNEQFF	TGTGCCAGCAGCAGCCGGGACAGGCACTTCTACAATGAGCAGTTCTTC
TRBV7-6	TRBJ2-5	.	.	CASSLERGLQQETQYF	TGTGCCAGCAGCTTAGAGAGGGGCCTTCAGCAGGAGACCCAGTACTTC
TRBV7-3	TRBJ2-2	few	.	CASSRGADRYTGELFF	TGTGCCAGCAGCCGGGGGGCCGACAGGTACACCGGGGAGCTGTTTTTT
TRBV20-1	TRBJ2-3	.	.	CSARGPGASGTDTQYF	TGCAGTGCTAGAGGGCCCGGGGCTAGCGGCACAGATACGCAGTATTTT
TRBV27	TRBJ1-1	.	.	CASSFSGKRTEAFF	TGTGCCAGCAGTTTTTCGGGGAAACGAACTGAAGCTTTCTTT
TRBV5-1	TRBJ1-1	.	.	CASSPEGWDTEAFF	TGCGCCAGCAGCCCCGAGGGATGGGACACTGAAGCTTTCTTT
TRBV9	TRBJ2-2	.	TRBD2	CASSVGLAGGRSGELFF	TGTGCCAGCAGCGTAGGACTAGCGGGAGGGCGGAGCGGGGAGCTGTTTTTT
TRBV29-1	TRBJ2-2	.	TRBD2	CSVEVTSGRTGELVF	TGCAGCGTTGAAGTGACTAGCGGGAGAACCGGGGAGCTGGTTTTT
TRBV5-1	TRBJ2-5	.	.	CASSLAGRGETQYF	TGCGCCAGCAGCTTGGCCGGACGGGGAGAGACCCAGTACTTC
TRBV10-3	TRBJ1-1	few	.	CAISESNTEAFF	TGTGCCATCAGTGAGTCTAACACTGAAGCTTTCTTT
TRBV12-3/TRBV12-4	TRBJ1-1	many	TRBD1	CASSGTGGVGDTEAFF	TGTGCCAGCAGTGGGACAGGGGGCGTGGGAGACACTGAAGCTTTCTTT
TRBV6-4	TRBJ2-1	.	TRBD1	CASSEGQGISYNEQFF	TGTGCCAGCAGTGAAGGACAGGGTATATCCTACAATGAGCAGTTCTTC
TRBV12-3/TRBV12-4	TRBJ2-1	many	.	CASRLTYEQFF	TGTGCCAGCAGATTAACTTATGAGCAGTTCTTC
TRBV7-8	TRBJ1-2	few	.	CASSFPGDRYGYTF	TGTGCCAGCAGCTTCCCCGGGGATCGCTATGGCTACACCTTC
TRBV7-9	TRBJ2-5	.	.	CASSLAREQETQYF	TGTGCCAGCAGCTTAGCGCGGGAACAAGAGACCCAGTACTTC
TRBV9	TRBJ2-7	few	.	CASSVADSYEQYF	TGTGCCAGCAGCGTAGCGGACTCCTACGAGCAGTACTTC